A selection of T cell receptor beta chains follows, all from one sample in a study of CXCR3-negative and CXCR3-positive naive CD8 T cells. TCRdb re-called the 5' RACE reads and gives one entry per CDR3 protein, without DNA. Recorded here are 43,000 or so distinct CDR3 sequences; the top ten clones represent approximately 11%. The sequencing sample was made of memory CD8+ T cells from blood. The receptors shown here come from a human donor in good health. Some clones in this sample may be carry-over from other donors' samples. Both conserved end residues are part of each CDR3. The order of the fields is CDR3 length, V gene, J gene, CDR3 protein.

CDR3 length: 17
V gene: TRBV4-2
J gene: TRBJ2-2
CDR3 protein: CASSQDGGATNTGELFF

CDR3 length: 14
V gene: TRBV27
J gene: TRBJ1-5
CDR3 protein: CASSLLGGNQPQHF

CDR3 length: 14
V gene: TRBV20-1
J gene: TRBJ2-7
CDR3 protein: CSAPTKSRPHEQYF

CDR3 length: 15
V gene: TRBV7-2
J gene: TRBJ2-1
CDR3 protein: CASSLTSGVHNEQFF

CDR3 length: 17
V gene: TRBV27
J gene: TRBJ1-2
CDR3 protein: CASSSHPPTGGGYGYTF

CDR3 length: 15
V gene: TRBV28
J gene: TRBJ2-1
CDR3 protein: CASSLSSWAGNEQFF

CDR3 length: 14
V gene: TRBV7-9
J gene: TRBJ2-5
CDR3 protein: CASSHTGGGETQYF

CDR3 length: 15
V gene: TRBV4-2
J gene: TRBJ2-3
CDR3 protein: CASSPYSAGGGTQYF

CDR3 length: 13
V gene: TRBV28
J gene: TRBJ1-5
CDR3 protein: CASKVQGGQPQHF

CDR3 length: 11
V gene: TRBV6-5
J gene: TRBJ2-2
CDR3 protein: CATQGDGELFF

CDR3 length: 14
V gene: TRBV20-1
J gene: TRBJ2-7
CDR3 protein: CSASASGGASEQYF

CDR3 length: 16
V gene: TRBV7-9
J gene: TRBJ2-5
CDR3 protein: CASSSPVGGEQETQYF

CDR3 length: 15
V gene: TRBV6-5
J gene: TRBJ2-3
CDR3 protein: CASSYDGGDTDTQYF

CDR3 length: 16
V gene: TRBV29-1
J gene: TRBJ2-1
CDR3 protein: CSVVLPMDRGLDEQFF

CDR3 length: 16
V gene: TRBV4-3
J gene: TRBJ2-2
CDR3 protein: CASSQEGRGAAGELFF

CDR3 length: 13
V gene: TRBV27
J gene: TRBJ2-3
CDR3 protein: CASSLLATDTQYF

CDR3 length: 14
V gene: TRBV27
J gene: TRBJ1-1
CDR3 protein: CASGYPREFAEAFF

CDR3 length: 14
V gene: TRBV6-6
J gene: TRBJ1-5
CDR3 protein: CASRNRGPNQPQHF

CDR3 length: 16
V gene: TRBV18
J gene: TRBJ2-1
CDR3 protein: CASSNSGTGGYNEQFF

CDR3 length: 17
V gene: TRBV6-5
J gene: TRBJ2-2
CDR3 protein: CATFTRTGGELDGELFF

CDR3 length: 18
V gene: TRBV5-1
J gene: TRBJ2-2
CDR3 protein: CASSRDRDFLFYTGELFF

CDR3 length: 15
V gene: TRBV29-1
J gene: TRBJ1-1
CDR3 protein: CSVPGTGLRSTEAFF